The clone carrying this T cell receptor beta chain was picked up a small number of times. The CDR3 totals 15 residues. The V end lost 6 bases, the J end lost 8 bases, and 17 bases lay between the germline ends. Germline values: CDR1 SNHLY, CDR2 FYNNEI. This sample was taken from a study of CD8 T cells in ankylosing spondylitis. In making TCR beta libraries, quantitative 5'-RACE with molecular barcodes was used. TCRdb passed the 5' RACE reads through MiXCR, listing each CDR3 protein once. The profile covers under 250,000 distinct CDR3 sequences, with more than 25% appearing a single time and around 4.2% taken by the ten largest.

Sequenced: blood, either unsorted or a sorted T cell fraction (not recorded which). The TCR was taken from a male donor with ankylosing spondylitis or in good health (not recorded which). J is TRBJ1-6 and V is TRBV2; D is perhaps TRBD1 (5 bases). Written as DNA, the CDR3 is TGTGCCAGCAGAGGAAGGACGGGGACGGATTCACCCCTCCACTTT. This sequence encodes CASRGRTGTDSPLHF.